The clone carrying this T cell receptor (beta chain) was observed a handful of times. Its antigen is not known. The record originates from a study of shared clonotypes between healthy human individuals. Study context: Three plates were used per donor for CD4 naive, three for CD4 memory, two for CD8 naive and one for CD8 memory.

Negatively enriched CD4+ T cells were divided by CD45RA into naive and memory. Looked up from germline, CDR1 is SGHTA and CDR2 is FQGNSA. V lost 2 bases to trimming and J lost 3 bases, with 5 bases between them. The CDR3 totals 13 residues. Findings of the study overall: Sharing across four donors was highest in naive CD4 (roughly 5%) and lowest in memory CD8 (around 0.4%).

Sequencing was at deep level. Libraries were prepared by immunoSEQ multiplex PCR; TCRdb keeps only in-frame clonotypes and omits some of them. This sample has approximately 2.5 million clones, with 93% found just once. Specimen: naive CD4+ T cells from PBMCs. As to subset: CD45RA+ positively selected. The chain has TRBV7-2 and TRBJ2-1; no definite D call. The sequence came from a man aged 18 to 30 in good health. Some clones in this sample may be carry-over from other donors' samples. The CDR3 sequence: CASSLSFYNEQFF. Written as DNA, the CDR3 is TGTGCCAGCAGCTTATCGTTCTACAATGAGCAGTTCTTC.